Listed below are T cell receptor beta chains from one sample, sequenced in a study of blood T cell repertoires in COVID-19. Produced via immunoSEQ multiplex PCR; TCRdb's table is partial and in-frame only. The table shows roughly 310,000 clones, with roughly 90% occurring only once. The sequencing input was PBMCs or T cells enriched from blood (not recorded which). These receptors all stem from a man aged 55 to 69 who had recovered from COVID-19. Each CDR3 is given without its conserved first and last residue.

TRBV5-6	ASSLGWGTGDVGEQY
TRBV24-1	ATSGPGQGYPNQETQY
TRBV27	ASSLSVRHLSYEQY
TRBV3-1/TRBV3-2	ASSVRRDRPGYNEQF
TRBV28	ASSLVTSGSFYEQF
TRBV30	AWALRFNSPLH
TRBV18	ASSQTGGDQPQH
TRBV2	ASSAPWGRDSNQPQH
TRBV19	ASGSGTEETQY
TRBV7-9	ASSLATGSYNEQF
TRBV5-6	ASSSTRGVSYNEQF
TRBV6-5	ASKAGDSGYT
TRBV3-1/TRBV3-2	ASSTVGEWRYGYT
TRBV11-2	ASRKSGGANEQY
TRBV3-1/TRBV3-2	ASRASRGTNYGYT
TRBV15	ATSGRDRGFNQPQH
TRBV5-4	ASSLRQGAVGNTIY
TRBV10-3	ATGVGGYT
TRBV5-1	ASSLQGGEDYT
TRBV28	ASRPTGGSNQPQH
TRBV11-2	ASSGAGLVYEQY
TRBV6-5	ASRLTSGGYNEQF
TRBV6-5	ASSYNREYGYT
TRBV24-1	ATSAPQVDYGYT
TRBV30	AWSIQSNQPQH
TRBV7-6	ASTLNTGFAEAF
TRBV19	ASRGLGTDTQY
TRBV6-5	ASRLATEQF
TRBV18	ASSRGQDTGELF
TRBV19	ASVGQGWGDYGYT
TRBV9	ASSSRTGGTEAF
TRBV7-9	ASSLAPGQPAYEQY
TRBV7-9	ASSSLVNRGGNYNEQF
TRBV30	AYSEAF
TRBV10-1	ASSAGRVRQAF
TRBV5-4	ASSLKGDNEQF
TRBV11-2	ASSRTSGETDTQY
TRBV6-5	ASSYQGEYEKLF
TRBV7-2	ASSLARGLAGVVEQF
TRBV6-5	ASRFTGNSPLH
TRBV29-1	SVRDRVNTEAF
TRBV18	ASSPRDRGHMNTEAF
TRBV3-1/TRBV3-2	ASSQGSGQNYGYT
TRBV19	ATGRTEAF
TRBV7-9	ASSSRDSHQPQH
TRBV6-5	ASSYGATGNTIY
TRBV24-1	ATSDRDRVF
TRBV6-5	ASSHSGGQY
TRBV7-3	ASSAGRSSPLH
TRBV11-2	ASRLLEGVTGELF
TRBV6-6	ASSPRGGLLDFKPQH
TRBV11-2	ASGGLAGSRGELF
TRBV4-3	ASSLRTVYNSPLH